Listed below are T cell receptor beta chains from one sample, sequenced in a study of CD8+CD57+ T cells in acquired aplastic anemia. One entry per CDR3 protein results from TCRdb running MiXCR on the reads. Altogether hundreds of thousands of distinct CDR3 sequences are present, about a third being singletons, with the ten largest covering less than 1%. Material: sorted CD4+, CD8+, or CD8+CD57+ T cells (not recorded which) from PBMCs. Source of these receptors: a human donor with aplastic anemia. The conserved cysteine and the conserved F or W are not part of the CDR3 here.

CDR3: ASSQGLAGAQETQY
V: TRBV4-1

CDR3: ASSVYRPTGELF
V: TRBV2

CDR3: ASSPILAGEGAGTGELF
V: TRBV25-1

CDR3: SASWGAGSQPQH
V: TRBV20-1

CDR3: SARGLYGYT
V: TRBV20-1

CDR3: ASAREDYYEQY
V: TRBV5-1

CDR3: ASSVASTRGEAKQF
V: TRBV9

CDR3: ASSVATAQETQY
V: TRBV9

CDR3: ASRVEDRAVNSPLH
V: TRBV10-2

CDR3: SAKGRFTDTQY
V: TRBV29-1

CDR3: SVGGTSGGARSYAV
V: TRBV29-1

CDR3: ATSPPSQVSRVREKLF
V: TRBV15